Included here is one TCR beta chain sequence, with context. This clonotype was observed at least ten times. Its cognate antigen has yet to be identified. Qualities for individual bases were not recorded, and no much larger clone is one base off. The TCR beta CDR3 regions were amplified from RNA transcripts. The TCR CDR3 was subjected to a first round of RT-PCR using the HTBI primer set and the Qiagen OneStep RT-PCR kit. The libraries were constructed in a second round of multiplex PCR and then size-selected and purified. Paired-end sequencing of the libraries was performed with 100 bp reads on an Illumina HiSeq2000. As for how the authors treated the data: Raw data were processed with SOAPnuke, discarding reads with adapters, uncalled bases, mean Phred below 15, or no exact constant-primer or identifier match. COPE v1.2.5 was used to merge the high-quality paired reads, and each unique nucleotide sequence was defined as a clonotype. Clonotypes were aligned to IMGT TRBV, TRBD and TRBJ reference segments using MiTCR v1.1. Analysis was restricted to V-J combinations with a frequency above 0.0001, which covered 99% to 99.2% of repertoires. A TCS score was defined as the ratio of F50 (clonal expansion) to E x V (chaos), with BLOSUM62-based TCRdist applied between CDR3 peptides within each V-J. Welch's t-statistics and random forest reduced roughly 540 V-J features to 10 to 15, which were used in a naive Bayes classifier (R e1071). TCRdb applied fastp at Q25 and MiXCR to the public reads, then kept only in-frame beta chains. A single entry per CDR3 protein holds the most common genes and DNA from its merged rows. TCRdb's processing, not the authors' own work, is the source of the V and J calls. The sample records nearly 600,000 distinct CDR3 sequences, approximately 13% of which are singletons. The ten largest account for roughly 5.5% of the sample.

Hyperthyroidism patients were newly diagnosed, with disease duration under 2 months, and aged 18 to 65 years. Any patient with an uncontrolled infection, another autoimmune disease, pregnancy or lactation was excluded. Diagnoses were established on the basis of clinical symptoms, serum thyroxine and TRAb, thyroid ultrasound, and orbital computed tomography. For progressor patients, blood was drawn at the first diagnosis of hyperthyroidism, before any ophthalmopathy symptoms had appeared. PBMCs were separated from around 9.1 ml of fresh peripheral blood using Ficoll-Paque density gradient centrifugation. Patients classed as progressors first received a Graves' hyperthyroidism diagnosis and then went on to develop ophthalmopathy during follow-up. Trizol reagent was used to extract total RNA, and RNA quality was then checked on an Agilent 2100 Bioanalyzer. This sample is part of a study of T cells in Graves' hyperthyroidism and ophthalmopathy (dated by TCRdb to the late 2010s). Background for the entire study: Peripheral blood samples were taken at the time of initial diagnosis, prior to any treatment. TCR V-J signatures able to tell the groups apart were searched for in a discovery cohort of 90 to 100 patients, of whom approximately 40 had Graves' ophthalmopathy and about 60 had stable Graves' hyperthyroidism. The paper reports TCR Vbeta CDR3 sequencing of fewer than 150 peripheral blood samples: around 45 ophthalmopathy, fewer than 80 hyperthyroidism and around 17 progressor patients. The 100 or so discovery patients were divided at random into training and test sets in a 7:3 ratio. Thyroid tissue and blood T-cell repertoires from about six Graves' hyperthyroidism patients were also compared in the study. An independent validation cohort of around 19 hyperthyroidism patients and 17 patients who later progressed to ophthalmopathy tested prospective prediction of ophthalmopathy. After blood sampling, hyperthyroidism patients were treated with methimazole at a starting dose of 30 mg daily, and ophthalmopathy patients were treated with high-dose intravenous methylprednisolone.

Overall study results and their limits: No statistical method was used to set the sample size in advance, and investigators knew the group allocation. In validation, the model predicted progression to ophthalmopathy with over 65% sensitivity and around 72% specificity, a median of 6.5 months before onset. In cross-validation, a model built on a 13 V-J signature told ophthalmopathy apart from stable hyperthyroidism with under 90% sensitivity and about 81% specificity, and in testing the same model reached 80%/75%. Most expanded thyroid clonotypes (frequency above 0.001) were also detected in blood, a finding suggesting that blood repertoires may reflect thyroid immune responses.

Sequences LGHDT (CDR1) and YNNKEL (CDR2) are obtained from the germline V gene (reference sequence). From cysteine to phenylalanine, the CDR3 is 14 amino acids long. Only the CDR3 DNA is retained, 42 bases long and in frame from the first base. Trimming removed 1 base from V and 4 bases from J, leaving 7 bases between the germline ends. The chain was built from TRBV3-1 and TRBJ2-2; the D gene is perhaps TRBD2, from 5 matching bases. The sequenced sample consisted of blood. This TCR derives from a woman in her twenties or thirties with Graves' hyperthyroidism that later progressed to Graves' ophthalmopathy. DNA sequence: TGTGCCAGCAGCCAAGGCGGGCCCACCGGGGAGCTGTTTTTT. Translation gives CASSQGGPTGELFF.